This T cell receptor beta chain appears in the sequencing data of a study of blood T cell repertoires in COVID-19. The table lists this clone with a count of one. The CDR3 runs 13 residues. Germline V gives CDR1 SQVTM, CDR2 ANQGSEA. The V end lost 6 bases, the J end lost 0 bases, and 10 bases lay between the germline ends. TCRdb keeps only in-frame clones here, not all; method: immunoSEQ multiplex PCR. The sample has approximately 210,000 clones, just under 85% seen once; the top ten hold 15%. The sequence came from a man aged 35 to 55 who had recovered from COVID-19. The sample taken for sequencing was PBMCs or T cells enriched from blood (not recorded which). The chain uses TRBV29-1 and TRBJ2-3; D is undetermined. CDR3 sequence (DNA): TGCAGCGTCTCGGCCAGGAGCACAGATACGCAGTATTTT. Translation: CSVSARSTDTQYF.